Listed below are T cell receptor beta chains from one sample, sequenced in a study of regulatory T cells in long-lasting Graves disease. TCRdb itself ran the multiplex PCR reads through MiXCR, one entry per CDR3 protein. The top ten hold about 10% of the sample, which has approximately 460,000 distinct CDR3 sequences, less than 20% seen once. This same sample was also taken into another study, of T cells in Graves' hyperthyroidism and ophthalmopathy.

The material sequenced was peripheral blood mononuclear cells (PBMCs), taken at new diagnosis, from a patient treated with antithyroid drugs. These receptors were collected from a woman aged 25-40 years with Graves disease. Both conserved end residues are part of each CDR3. D genes are given only for firm matches. Only some rows state a clone size, as once, few, many or a class for expanded clones.

many,TRBD2,TRBJ2-1,TRBV7-3,TGTGCCAGCAGCTTATTCGTAGCGGGAGGGTCCTACAATGAGCAGTTCTTC,CASSLFVAGGSYNEQFF
many,TRBD1,TRBJ1-1,TRBV10-3,TGTGCCATCAGTGAGTTTGGGACAGGGGACACTGAAGCTTTCTTT,CAISEFGTGDTEAFF
many,TRBD2,TRBJ2-1,TRBV9,TGTGCCAGCAGTACGACTAGCGGGCCCTACAATGAGCAGTTCTTC,CASSTTSGPYNEQFF
many,TRBD1,TRBJ2-1,TRBV11-2,TGTGCCAGCAGCCTGGAGGGGACAGGGAATGAGCAGTTCTTC,CASSLEGTGNEQFF
many,-,TRBJ1-5,TRBV30,TGTGCCTGGAGTAGAACGGGATTGAATCAGCCCCAGCATTTT,CAWSRTGLNQPQHF
-,-,TRBJ2-1,TRBV19,TGTGCCAGTAGTATAGCGGGAGTTCCCTATGAGCAGTTCTTC,CASSIAGVPYEQFF
many,TRBD2,TRBJ2-7,TRBV15,TGTGCCACCAGCAGAGAGGGGACTACTTCTACGATTCAGTACTTC,CATSREGTTSTIQYF
many,-,TRBJ1-4,TRBV29-1,TGCAGCGCTCGAACAACTAATGAAAAACTGTTTTTT,CSARTTNEKLFF
many,-,TRBJ2-2,TRBV20-1,TGCAGTGCTAGAGACCTTTTCGGGGAGCTGTTTTTT,CSARDLFGELFF
many,-,TRBJ2-7,TRBV9,TGTGCCAGCAGCGTAGCTAGTCTCTCCTACGAGCAGTACTTC,CASSVASLSYEQYF
-,-,TRBJ2-1,TRBV7-9,TGTGCCAGCAGCTTAGTATCAGGGATTGCCTACAATGAGCAGTTCTTC,CASSLVSGIAYNEQFF
-,TRBD1,TRBJ2-1,TRBV7-3,TGTGCCAGCGGTAGGACAGGGAACAATGAGCAGTTCTTC,CASGRTGNNEQFF
many,TRBD1,TRBJ1-1,TRBV2,TGTGCCAGCGACAGGGGTATGAACACTGAAGCTTTCTTT,CASDRGMNTEAFF
many,-,TRBJ2-2,TRBV2,TGTGCCAGCAGCCGACTTGCGAACACCGGGGAGCTGTTTTTT,CASSRLANTGELFF
few,-,TRBJ1-5,TRBV7-2,TGTGCCAGCAGCTGGGGGCGGGGGGGGAACAATCAGCCCCAGCATTTT,CASSWGRGGNNQPQHF
many,-,TRBJ2-7,TRBV28,TGTGCCAGCAGTTTGCAGGTTGATCGATACGAGCAGTACTTC,CASSLQVDRYEQYF
many,TRBD1,TRBJ1-5,TRBV7-2,TGTGCCAGCAGCCACCGGGACAGCCGGACCGGGCCCCAGCATTTT,CASSHRDSRTGPQHF
-,-,TRBJ1-2,TRBV10-2,TGCGCCAGCAGTGAGTCGGGCGGCAGTGACCATGGCTACACCTTC,CASSESGGSDHGYTF
few,-,TRBJ2-7,TRBV28,TGTGCCAGCAGCCACTTCTCCTACGAGCAGTACTTC,CASSHFSYEQYF
many,-,TRBJ2-5,TRBV6-1,TGTGCCAGCACGACGGGAGAGGTGATTCCGGAGACCCAGTACTTC,CASTTGEVIPETQYF
-,TRBD1,TRBJ2-1,TRBV6-1,TGTGCCAGCAGCCTCCTGGGGACAGCCGGGTCATACAATGAGCAGTTCTTC,CASSLLGTAGSYNEQFF
-,-,TRBJ1-1,TRBV15,TGTGCCACTTCTGTGGGCTGGGCTGAAGCTTTCTTT,CATSVGWAEAFF
-,-,TRBJ1-5,TRBV28,TGTGCCAGCACCCTCTTAGGGTCAAGGGGAAATCAGCCCCAGCATTTT,CASTLLGSRGNQPQHF
-,-,TRBJ2-5,TRBV10-3,TGTGCCATCAGTGCCTCGACAGCACAAGAGACCCAGTACTTC,CAISASTAQETQYF
many,-,TRBJ2-7,TRBV27,TGTGCCAGCAGTCCAAATGGGGTTTACTACGAGCAGTACTTC,CASSPNGVYYEQYF
few,-,TRBJ2-3,TRBV7-9,TGTGCCAGCAGCTTCTGGGAGTCAGATACGCAGTATTTT,CASSFWESDTQYF
many,-,TRBJ2-3,TRBV10-3,TGTGCCATCAGTGAAAGGGACGGCGGGGTGACAGATACGCAGTATTTT,CAISERDGGVTDTQYF
few,-,TRBJ1-6,TRBV3-1,TGTGCCAGCAGCCAAGTGTACACCCTCGGTGAATCACCCCTCCACTTT,CASSQVYTLGESPLHF
-,-,TRBJ2-2,TRBV7-9,TGTGCCAGCAGCTCCAACACTCCCGAAGTGGGCCCGAACACCGGGGAGCTGTTTTTT,CASSSNTPEVGPNTGELFF
once,-,TRBJ2-1,TRBV5-6,TGTGCCAGCAGCTTGGGACTTCCCGAGCAGTTCTTC,CASSLGLPEQFF
-,-,TRBJ1-2,TRBV11-2,TGTGCCAGCAGCCAAGAACCCGGAAACTATGGCTACACCTTC,CASSQEPGNYGYTF
-,TRBD1,TRBJ2-4,TRBV7-2,TGTGCCAGCAGCTTAGGCGGACAGGGAAACATTCAGTACTTC,CASSLGGQGNIQYF
-,TRBD2,TRBJ2-5,TRBV18,TGTGCCAGCTCACCACCCGGACCGGGAGGCCTCCAAGAGACCCAGTACTTC,CASSPPGPGGLQETQYF
many,-,TRBJ2-7,TRBV28,TGTGCCAGCACGGCCCAACCCTACGAGCAGTACTTC,CASTAQPYEQYF
many,-,TRBJ1-2,TRBV5-1,TGCGCCAGCAGCTTGGGCTTCGCCTCTTGGGGCTACACCTTC,CASSLGFASWGYTF
many,TRBD1,TRBJ1-5,TRBV12-3/TRBV12-4,TGTGCCAGCAGTTTAGGCGCAGGGGGAAGCAATCAGCCCCAGCATTTT,CASSLGAGGSNQPQHF
-,-,TRBJ1-3,TRBV9,TGTGCCAGCAGCGATTCGCCCACAGGGCCGCGAGGAAACACCATATATTTT,CASSDSPTGPRGNTIYF
-,TRBD2,TRBJ2-5,TRBV2,TGTGCCAGCAGAACTAGCGGGAGCCGGGCGGAGACCCAGTACTTC,CASRTSGSRAETQYF
many,TRBD1,TRBJ2-2,TRBV2,TGTGCCACCGGGCAGGGGGACGGGTCCGGGGAGCTGTTTTTT,CATGQGDGSGELFF
many,TRBD2,TRBJ2-7,TRBV3-1,TGTGCCAGCAGCCAAGAGACTAGCGGGAGCTACGAGCAGTACTTC,CASSQETSGSYEQYF
few,-,TRBJ2-1,TRBV20-1,TGCAGTGCTCCCCCCCTGTCCAAAACTGGCTACAATGAGCAGTTCTTC,CSAPPLSKTGYNEQFF
many,-,TRBJ2-2,TRBV28,TGTGCCAGCAGTTCCGACAGATACACCGGGGAGCTGTTTTTT,CASSSDRYTGELFF
few,-,TRBJ2-5,TRBV4-1,TGCGCCAGCAGCCAAGATAGGGGGTTAACGGAGACCCAGTACTTC,CASSQDRGLTETQYF
-,-,TRBJ1-1,TRBV9,TGTGCCAGCAGCGTAGGGGTTAGGGAAAACACTGAAGCTTTCTTT,CASSVGVRENTEAFF
many,TRBD2,TRBJ2-1,TRBV7-9,TGTGCCAGCAGCCCAGTCCCCCCCAGCGGGAGGACCTATGAGCAGTTCTTC,CASSPVPPSGRTYEQFF
few,-,TRBJ2-5,TRBV30,TGTGCCTGGAGTGGTCAACTTCTACTAGGAGAGACCCAGTACTTC,CAWSGQLLLGETQYF
many,-,TRBJ2-1,TRBV7-8,TGTGCCAGCAGCTTAGGCTACCGGGGGAGGCCCTCCTACAATGAGCAGTTCTTC,CASSLGYRGRPSYNEQFF
many,TRBD2,TRBJ2-7,TRBV12-3/TRBV12-4,TGTGCCAGCAGGATAGCGGGAGGGCCGCGGGAGCAGTACTTC,CASRIAGGPREQYF
-,TRBD1,TRBJ2-7,TRBV30,TGTGCCTGCGAAGGGACAGGGTCACTCTCCTACGAGCAGTACTTC,CACEGTGSLSYEQYF
many,TRBD2,TRBJ2-1,TRBV5-1,TGCGCCAGCAGCTTGCGGGGCGCGACTAGCGGGAGATTGGATGAGCAGTTCTTC,CASSLRGATSGRLDEQFF
many,-,TRBJ2-3,TRBV7-9,TGTGCCAGCAGCTTATGGGTGGATACGCAGTATTTT,CASSLWVDTQYF
-,TRBD1,TRBJ1-2,TRBV15,TGTGCCACCAGCAGAGCCGCCGGGACAGAAGGTAATGGCTACACCTTC,CATSRAAGTEGNGYTF
many,-,TRBJ1-1,TRBV18,TGTGCCAGCTCACCACTATCGGTGAGGGGTAACACTGAAGCTTTCTTT,CASSPLSVRGNTEAFF
many,TRBD2,TRBJ2-7,TRBV6-2/TRBV6-3,TGTGCCAGCAGTTTTTTAGGGACTACCTACGAGCAGTACTTC,CASSFLGTTYEQYF
few,TRBD1,TRBJ1-2,TRBV5-1,TGCGCCAGCAGCTTGGAGGTTTGGGACAGGGGCTTCAGCTATGGCTACACCTTC,CASSLEVWDRGFSYGYTF
many,-,TRBJ1-1,TRBV15,TGTGCCACCAGCAGAAAGCAACTGAACACTGAAGCTTTCTTT,CATSRKQLNTEAFF
many,-,TRBJ2-1,TRBV7-8,TGTGCCAGCAGCCCAAATGGTCTAGCGTACTACAATGAGCAGTTCTTC,CASSPNGLAYYNEQFF
few,-,TRBJ2-1,TRBV5-1,TGCGCCAGCAGCCCGGCCCCTGAAAACAATGAGCAGTTCTTC,CASSPAPENNEQFF
many,-,TRBJ2-1,TRBV20-1,TGCAGTGCTAGTTACCCCGAAGCAAACAATGAGCAGTTCTTC,CSASYPEANNEQFF
many,-,TRBJ2-5,TRBV28,TGTGCCAGTTACTCTGTTTATGGGGGAGAGACCCAGTACTTC,CASYSVYGGETQYF